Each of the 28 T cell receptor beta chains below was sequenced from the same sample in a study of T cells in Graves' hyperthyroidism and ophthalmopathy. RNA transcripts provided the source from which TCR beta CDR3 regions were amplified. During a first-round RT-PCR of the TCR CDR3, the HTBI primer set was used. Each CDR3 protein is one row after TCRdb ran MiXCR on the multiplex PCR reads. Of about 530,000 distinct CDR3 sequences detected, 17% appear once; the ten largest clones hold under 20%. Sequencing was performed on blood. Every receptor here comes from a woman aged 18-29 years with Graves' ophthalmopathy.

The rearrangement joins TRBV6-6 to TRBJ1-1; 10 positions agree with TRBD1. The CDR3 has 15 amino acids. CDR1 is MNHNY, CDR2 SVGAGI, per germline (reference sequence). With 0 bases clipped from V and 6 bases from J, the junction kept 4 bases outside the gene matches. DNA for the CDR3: TGTGCCAGCAGTTACTCCCGGGACAGGGGAGCTGAAGCTTTCTTT. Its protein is CASSYSRDRGAEAFF.

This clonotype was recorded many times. The CDR3 loop reads CASSLLAGDEQFF. The CDR3 DNA reads as TGTGCCAGCAGCTTACTAGCGGGAGATGAGCAGTTCTTC. The V and J genes are TRBV7-9 and TRBJ2-1, with TRBD2 identical over 10 bases. V gave up 2 bases and J gave up 8 bases; unmatched junction bases: 0. The CDR3 has 13 amino acids. Germline CDR1 is SEHNR and CDR2 is FQNEAQ (reference sequence).

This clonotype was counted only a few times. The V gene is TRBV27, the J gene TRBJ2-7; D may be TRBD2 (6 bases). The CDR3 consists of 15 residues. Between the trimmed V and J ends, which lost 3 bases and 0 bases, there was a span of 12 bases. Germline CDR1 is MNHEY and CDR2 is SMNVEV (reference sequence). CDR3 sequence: CASSFRAGPSYEQYF. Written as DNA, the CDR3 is TGTGCCAGCAGTTTCAGAGCGGGTCCCTCCTACGAGCAGTACTTC.

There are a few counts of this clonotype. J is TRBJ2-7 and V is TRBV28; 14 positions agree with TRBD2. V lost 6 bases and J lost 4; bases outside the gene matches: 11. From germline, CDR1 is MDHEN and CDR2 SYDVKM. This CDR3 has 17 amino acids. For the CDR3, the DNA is TGTGCCAGCAGATCCCCCGGGACTAGCGGGAGCAAGTACGAGCAGTACTTC. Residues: CASRSPGTSGSKYEQYF.

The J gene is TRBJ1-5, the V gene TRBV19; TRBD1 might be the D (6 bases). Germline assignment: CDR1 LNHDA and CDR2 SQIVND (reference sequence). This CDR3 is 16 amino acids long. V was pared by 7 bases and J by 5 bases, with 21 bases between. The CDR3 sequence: CASTPSGRGTHQPQHF. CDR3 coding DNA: TGTGCCAGTACACCCTCGGGCAGGGGTACTCATCAGCCCCAGCATTTT. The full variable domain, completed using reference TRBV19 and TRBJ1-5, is DGGITQSPKYLFRKEGQNVTLSCEQNLNHDAMYWYRQDPGQGLRLIYYSQIVNDFQKGDIAEGYSVSREKKESFPLTVTSAQKNPTAFYLCASTPSGRGTHQPQHFGDGTRLSIL.

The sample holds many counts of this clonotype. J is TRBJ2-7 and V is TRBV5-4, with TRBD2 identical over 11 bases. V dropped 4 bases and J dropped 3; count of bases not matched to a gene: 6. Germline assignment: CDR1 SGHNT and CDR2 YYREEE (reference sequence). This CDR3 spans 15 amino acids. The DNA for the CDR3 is TGTGCCAGCAGCGAAACTAGCGGGGGACTCTACGAGCAGTACTTC. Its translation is CASSETSGGLYEQYF.

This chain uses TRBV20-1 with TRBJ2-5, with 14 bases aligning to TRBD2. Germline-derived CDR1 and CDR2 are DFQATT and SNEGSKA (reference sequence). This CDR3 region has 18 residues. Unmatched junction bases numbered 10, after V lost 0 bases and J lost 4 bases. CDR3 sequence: CSARDRTSGGIRLETQYF. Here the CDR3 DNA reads TGCAGTGCTAGAGATCGGACTAGCGGGGGGATACGGTTAGAGACCCAGTACTTC.

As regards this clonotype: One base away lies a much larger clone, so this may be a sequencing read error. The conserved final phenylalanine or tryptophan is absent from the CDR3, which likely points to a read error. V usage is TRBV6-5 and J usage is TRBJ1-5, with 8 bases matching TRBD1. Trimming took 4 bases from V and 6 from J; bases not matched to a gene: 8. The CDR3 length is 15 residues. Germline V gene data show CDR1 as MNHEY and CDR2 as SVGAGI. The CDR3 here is CASSSRTGSGQPQHL. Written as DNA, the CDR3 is TGTGCCAGCAGTTCGCGGACAGGGTCGGGTCAGCCCCAGCATTTG.

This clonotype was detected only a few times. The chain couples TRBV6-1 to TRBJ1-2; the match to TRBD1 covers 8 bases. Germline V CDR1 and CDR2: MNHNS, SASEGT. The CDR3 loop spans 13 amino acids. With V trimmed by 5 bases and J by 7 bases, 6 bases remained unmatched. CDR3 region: CASSQQGVGGYTF. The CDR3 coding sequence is TGTGCCAGCAGTCAACAGGGGGTGGGTGGCTACACCTTC.

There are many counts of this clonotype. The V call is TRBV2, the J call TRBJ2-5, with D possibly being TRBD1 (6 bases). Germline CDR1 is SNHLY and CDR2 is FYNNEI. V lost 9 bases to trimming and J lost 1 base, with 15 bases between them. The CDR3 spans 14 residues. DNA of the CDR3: TGTGCCAGTCAACGTGGACAGCGCCAAGAGACCCAGTACTTC. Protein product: CASQRGQRQETQYF.

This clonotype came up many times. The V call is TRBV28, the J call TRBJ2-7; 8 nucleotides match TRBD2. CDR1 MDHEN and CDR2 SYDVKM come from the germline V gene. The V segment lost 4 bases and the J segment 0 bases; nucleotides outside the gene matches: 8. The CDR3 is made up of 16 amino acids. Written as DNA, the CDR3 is TGTGCCAGCAGTTCAACAAGCGGGGGAAGCTCCTACGAGCAGTACTTC. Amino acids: CASSSTSGGSSYEQYF.

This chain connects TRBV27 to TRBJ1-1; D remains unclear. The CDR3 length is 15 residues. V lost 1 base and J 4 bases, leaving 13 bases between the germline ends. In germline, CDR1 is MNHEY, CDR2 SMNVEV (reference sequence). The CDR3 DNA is TGTGCCAGCAGTTTATGGGGTCGGGGAAGCACTGAAGCTTTCTTT. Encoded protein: CASSLWGRGSTEAFF.

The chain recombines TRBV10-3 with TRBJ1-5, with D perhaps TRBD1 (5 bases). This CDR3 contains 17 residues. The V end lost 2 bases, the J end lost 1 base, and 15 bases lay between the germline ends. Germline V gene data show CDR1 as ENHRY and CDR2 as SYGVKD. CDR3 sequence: CAISETFAGGSNQPQHF. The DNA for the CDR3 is TGTGCCATCAGTGAGACGTTCGCCGGGGGAAGCAATCAGCCCCAGCATTTT.

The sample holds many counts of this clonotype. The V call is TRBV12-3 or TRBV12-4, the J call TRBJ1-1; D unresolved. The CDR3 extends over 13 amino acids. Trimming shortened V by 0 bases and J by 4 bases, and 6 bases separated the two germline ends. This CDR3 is CASSLARGTEAFF. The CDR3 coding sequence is TGTGCCAGCAGTTTAGCGCGGGGCACTGAAGCTTTCTTT.

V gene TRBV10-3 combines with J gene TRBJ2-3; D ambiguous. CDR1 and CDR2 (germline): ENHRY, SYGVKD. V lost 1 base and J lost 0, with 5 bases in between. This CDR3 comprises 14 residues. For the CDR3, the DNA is TGTGCCATCAGTGAGTTAGCCAGCACAGATACGCAGTATTTT. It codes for CAISELASTDTQYF.

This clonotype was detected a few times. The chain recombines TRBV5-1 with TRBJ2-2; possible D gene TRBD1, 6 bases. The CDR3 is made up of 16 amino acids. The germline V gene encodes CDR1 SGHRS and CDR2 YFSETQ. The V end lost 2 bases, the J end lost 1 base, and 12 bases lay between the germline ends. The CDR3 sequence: CASSLNRVQNTGELFF. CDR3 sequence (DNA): TGCGCCAGCAGCTTAAACAGGGTTCAGAACACCGGGGAGCTGTTTTTT. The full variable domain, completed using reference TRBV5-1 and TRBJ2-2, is KAGVTQTPRYLIKTRGQQVTLSCSPISGHRSVSWYQQTPGQGLQFLFEYFSETQRNKGNFPGRFSGRQFSNSRSEMNVSTLELGDSALYLCASSLNRVQNTGELFFGEGSRLTVL.

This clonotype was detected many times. CDR3 amino acids: CASSLEDSLSSYNEQFF. In DNA, the CDR3 is TGTGCCAGCAGCTTAGAGGACAGCTTGAGCTCCTACAATGAGCAGTTCTTC. This chain joins TRBV11-1 and TRBJ2-1; a weak D match, TRBD1 (6 bases). Trimming left V 1 base short and J 0 bases short, with 13 bases between. CDR1 is SGHAT, CDR2 FQDESV, per germline (reference sequence). CDR3 size: 17 residues.

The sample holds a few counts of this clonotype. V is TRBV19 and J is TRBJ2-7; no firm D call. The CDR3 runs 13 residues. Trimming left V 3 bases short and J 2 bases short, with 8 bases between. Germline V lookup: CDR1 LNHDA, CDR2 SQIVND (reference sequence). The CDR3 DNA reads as TGTGCCAGTAGTATGTTCGGAGCCTACGAGCAGTACTTC. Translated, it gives CASSMFGAYEQYF.

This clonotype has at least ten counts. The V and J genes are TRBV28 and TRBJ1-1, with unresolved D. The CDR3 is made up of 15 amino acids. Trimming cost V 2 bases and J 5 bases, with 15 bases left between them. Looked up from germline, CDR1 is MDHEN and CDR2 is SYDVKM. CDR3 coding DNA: TGTGCCAGCAGTTTAGGAGGGTACGGATGGACTGAAGCTTTCTTT. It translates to CASSLGGYGWTEAFF.

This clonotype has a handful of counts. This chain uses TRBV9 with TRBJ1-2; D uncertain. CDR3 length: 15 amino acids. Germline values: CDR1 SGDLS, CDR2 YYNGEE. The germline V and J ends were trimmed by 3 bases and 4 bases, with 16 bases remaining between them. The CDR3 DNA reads TGTGCCAGCAGCGCCCGATCCCAACCCGTCTATGGCTACACCTTC. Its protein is CASSARSQPVYGYTF.

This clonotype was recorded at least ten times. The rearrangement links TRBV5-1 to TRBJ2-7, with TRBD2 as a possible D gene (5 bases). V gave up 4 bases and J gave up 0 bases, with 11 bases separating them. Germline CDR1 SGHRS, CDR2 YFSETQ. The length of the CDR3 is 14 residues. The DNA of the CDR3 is TGCGCCAGCAGCCAGGACGGACTCTCCTACGAGCAGTACTTC. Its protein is CASSQDGLSYEQYF.

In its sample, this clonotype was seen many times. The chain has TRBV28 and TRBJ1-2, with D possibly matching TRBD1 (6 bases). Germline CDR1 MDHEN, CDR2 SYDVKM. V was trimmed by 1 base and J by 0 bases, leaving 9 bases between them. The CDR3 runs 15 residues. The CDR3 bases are TGTGCCAGCAGTTTATTACAGGGAGCTAACTATGGCTACACCTTC. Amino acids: CASSLLQGANYGYTF.

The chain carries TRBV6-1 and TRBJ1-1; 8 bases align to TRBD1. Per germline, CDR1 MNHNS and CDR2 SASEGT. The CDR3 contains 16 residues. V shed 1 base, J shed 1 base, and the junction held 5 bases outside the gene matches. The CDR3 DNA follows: TGTGCCAGCAGTGAAGGGCAGGGGGCGACGAACACTGAAGCTTTCTTT. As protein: CASSEGQGATNTEAFF.

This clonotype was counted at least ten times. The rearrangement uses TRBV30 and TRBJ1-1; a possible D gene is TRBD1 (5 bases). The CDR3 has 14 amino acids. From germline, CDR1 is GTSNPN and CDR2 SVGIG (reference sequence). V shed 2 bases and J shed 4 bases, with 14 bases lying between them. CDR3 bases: TGTGCCTGGAGTCCGGGGCTGACCTTCACTGAAGCTTTCTTT. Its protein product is CAWSPGLTFTEAFF. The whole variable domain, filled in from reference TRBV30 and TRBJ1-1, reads SQTIHQWPATLVQPVGSPLSLECTVEGTSNPNLYWYRQAAGRGLQLLFYSVGIGQISSEVPQNLSASRPQDRQFILSSKKLLLSDSGFYLCAWSPGLTFTEAFFGQGTRLTVV.

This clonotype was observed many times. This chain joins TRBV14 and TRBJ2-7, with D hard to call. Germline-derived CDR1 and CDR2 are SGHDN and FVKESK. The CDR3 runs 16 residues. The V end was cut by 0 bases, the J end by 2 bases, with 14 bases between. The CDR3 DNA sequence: TGTGCCAGCAGCCAAGATGAGGAGTCTTCCCCCTACGAGCAGTACTTC. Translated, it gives CASSQDEESSPYEQYF.

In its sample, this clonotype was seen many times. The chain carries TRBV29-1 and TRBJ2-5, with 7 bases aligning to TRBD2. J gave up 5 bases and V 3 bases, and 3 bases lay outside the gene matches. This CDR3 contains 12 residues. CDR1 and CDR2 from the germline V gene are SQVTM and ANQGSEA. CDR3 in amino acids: CSVEAGRETQYF. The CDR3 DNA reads TGCAGCGTTGAGGCCGGGAGGGAGACCCAGTACTTC. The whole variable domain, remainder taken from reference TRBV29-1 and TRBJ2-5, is SAVISQKPSRDICQRGTSLTIQCQVDSQVTMMFWYRQQPGQSLTLIATANQGSEATYESGFVIDKFPISRPNLTFSTLTVSNMSPEDSSIYLCSVEAGRETQYFGPGTRLLVL.

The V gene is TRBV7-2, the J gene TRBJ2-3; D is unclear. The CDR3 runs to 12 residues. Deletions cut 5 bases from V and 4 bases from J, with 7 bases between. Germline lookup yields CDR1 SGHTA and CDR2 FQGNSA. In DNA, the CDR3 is TGTGCCAGCAGCCTCCGTCCAGATACGCAGTATTTT. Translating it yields CASSLRPDTQYF.

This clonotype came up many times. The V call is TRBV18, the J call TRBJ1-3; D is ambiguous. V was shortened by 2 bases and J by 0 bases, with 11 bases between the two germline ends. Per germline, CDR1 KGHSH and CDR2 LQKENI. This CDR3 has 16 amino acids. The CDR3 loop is CASSPMRPISGNTIYF. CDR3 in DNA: TGTGCCAGCTCACCAATGCGCCCTATCTCTGGAAACACCATATATTTT.